Below are 14 T cell receptor beta chains sequenced from a single sample in a study of cytomegalovirus exposure and HLA in healthy donors. The PCR made use of 60 Vbeta and 13 Jbeta primers. Profiled with immunoSEQ multiplex PCR; TCRdb holds only in-frame clones, not every one. The table lists 150,000 to 200,000 clones, approximately 85% of them singletons. Material for sequencing was PBMCs. These receptors were obtained from a man aged 18 to 29 in good health and CMV-seronegative.

The CDR3 sequence is CASRQGAAGELFF. In DNA, the CDR3 is TGTGCCAGCAGACAGGGGGCTGCGGGGGAGCTGTTTTTT. The V and J genes are TRBV28 and TRBJ2-2, with 9 bases matching TRBD1. CDR1 MDHEN and CDR2 SYDVKM come from the germline V gene. The CDR3 extends over 13 amino acids. With 6 bases clipped from V and 8 bases from J, the junction kept 4 bases outside the gene matches.

The rearrangement uses TRBV7-9 and TRBJ1-1; D is possibly TRBD1 (6 bases). CDR3 length equals 15 residues. Trimming stripped 1 base from V and 0 bases from J, with 9 bases between. Germline V lookup: CDR1 SEHNR, CDR2 FQNEAQ (reference sequence). CDR3 nucleotide sequence: TGTGCCAGCAGCTTAGAGGGACACGTGAACACTGAAGCTTTCTTT. The encoded protein is CASSLEGHVNTEAFF.

In the case of this clone: This same CDR3 is encoded by further DNA sequences in the sample. The rearrangement links TRBV27 to TRBJ2-7; TRBD1 is a possible D gene (6 bases). V lost 3 bases and J lost 2, with 8 bases in between. The CDR3 is made up of 13 amino acids. The V gene's germline CDR1 is MNHEY and CDR2 SMNVEV (reference sequence). Written as DNA, the CDR3 is TGTGCCAGCAGTTTGGCAGGGGCCTACGAGCAGTACTTC. Its protein product is CASSLAGAYEQYF.

V gene TRBV2 combines with J gene TRBJ2-3, with a possible D match to TRBD1 (5 bases). Germline-derived CDR1 and CDR2 are SNHLY and FYNNEI. V was pared by 7 bases and J by 6 bases, with 14 bases between. This CDR3 has 13 amino acids. The CDR3 sequence is CASIRVGRDTQYF. The CDR3 nucleotides are TGTGCCAGCATCAGGGTGGGAAGGGATACGCAGTATTTT.

The sample holds a few counts of this clone. The rearrangement uses TRBV11-2 and TRBJ1-4; maybe TRBD1 (5 bases). The ends were cut back, 2 bases at V and 6 bases at J, with 7 bases in the middle. The CDR3 extends over 13 amino acids. Germline V gene data show CDR1 as SGHAT and CDR2 as FQNNGV. The CDR3 coding sequence is TGTGCCAGCAGCTTAACGGGGGATGAAAAACTGTTTTTT. Its protein is CASSLTGDEKLFF.

The chain carries TRBV28 and TRBJ2-7; the match to TRBD2 covers 8 bases. Germline values: CDR1 MDHEN, CDR2 SYDVKM. The CDR3 extends over 17 amino acids. The V segment lost 5 bases and the J segment 5 bases; nucleotides outside the gene matches: 17. The CDR3 DNA reads as TGTGCCAGCAGTCGGGGGGGTATAGCGGGAATGCGGAACGAGCAGTACTTC. Translation gives CASSRGGIAGMRNEQYF.

The J gene is TRBJ1-5, the V gene TRBV7-9, with TRBD1 matching 8 bases. V was clipped by 2 bases and J by 6 bases; unmatched bases: 3. The length of the CDR3 is 14 residues. The germline V gene encodes CDR1 SEHNR and CDR2 FQNEAQ (reference sequence). The CDR3 DNA is TGTGCCAGCAGCTTAACAGGGGGAAGTCAGCCCCAGCATTTT. Its translation is CASSLTGGSQPQHF.

The chain is built from TRBV6-1 and TRBJ2-1; weak D call: TRBD1 (5 bases). Trimming stripped 3 bases from V and 0 bases from J, with 9 bases between. The CDR3 sequence is 15 residues long. In germline, CDR1 is MNHNS, CDR2 SASEGT. The DNA for the CDR3 is TGTGCCAGCAGTGACCTGACAGACTCCTACAATGAGCAGTTCTTC. The encoded protein is CASSDLTDSYNEQFF.

CDR3 nucleotides: TGTGCCAGCAGTACATATTACGACAGGTTCTATGGCTACACCTTC. It specifies CASSTYYDRFYGYTF. The rearrangement uses TRBV27 and TRBJ1-2; maybe TRBD1 (6 bases). Germline assignment: CDR1 MNHEY and CDR2 SMNVEV (reference sequence). The V end was cut by 5 bases, the J end by 4 bases, with 17 bases between. CDR3 length: 15 residues.

The chain has TRBV7-9 and TRBJ2-1; 9 bases map to TRBD2. Germline CDR1 reads SEHNR; CDR2 reads FQNEAQ (reference sequence). Trimming cost V 7 bases and J 7 bases; bases outside gene matches: 11. The CDR3 totals 15 residues. The CDR3: CASTRVKRGANEQFF. The CDR3 region has the DNA TGTGCCAGCACCAGGGTCAAGCGGGGGGCTAATGAGCAGTTCTTC. Looking up the rest from reference TRBV7-9 and TRBJ2-1 gives the full variable domain: DTGVSQNPRHKITKRGQNVTFRCDPISEHNRLYWYRQTLGQGPEFLTYFQNEAQLEKSRLLSDRFSAERPKGSFSTLEIQRTEQGDSAMYLCASTRVKRGANEQFFGPGTRLTVL.

The chain employs TRBV7-8 and TRBJ1-1, with unresolved D. The CDR3 is 17 amino acids. The germline CDR1 and CDR2 sequences are SGHVS and FQNEAQ. V dropped 1 base and J dropped 0 bases, with 15 bases sitting between them. This CDR3 reads CASSLGTGAYLNTEAFF. Here the CDR3 DNA reads TGTGCCAGCAGCTTAGGGACTGGCGCCTATTTGAACACTGAAGCTTTCTTT. Looking up the rest from reference TRBV7-8 and TRBJ1-1 gives the full variable domain: GAGVSQSPRYKVAKRGQDVALRCDPISGHVSLFWYQQALGQGPEFLTYFQNEAQLDKSGLPSDRFFAERPEGSVSTLKIQRTQQEDSAVYLCASSLGTGAYLNTEAFFGQGTRLTVV.

The table lists this clone with a count of one. This chain joins TRBV6-6 and TRBJ1-4; the match to TRBD1 covers 7 bases. The CDR3 spans 15 residues. The germline gives CDR1 MNHNY, CDR2 SVGAGI (reference sequence). With 6 bases clipped from V and 5 bases from J, the junction kept 9 bases outside the gene matches. CDR3 sequence (DNA): TGTGCCAGCAGCATATACAGGGGCTCCAATGAAAAACTGTTTTTT. This codes for CASSIYRGSNEKLFF.

This clone was counted a few times. The V call is TRBV11-2, the J call TRBJ2-3; 12 positions agree with TRBD2. The V and J ends lost 5 bases and 0 bases, in that order; junction bases with no gene match: 6. CDR1 and CDR2 (germline): SGHAT, FQNNGV. There are 17 residues in the CDR3. CDR3 bases: TGTGCCAGCAGCGCTTGGACTAGCGGGACTAGCACAGATACGCAGTATTTT. Translating gives CASSAWTSGTSTDTQYF. Based on the CDR3 plus reference TRBV11-2 and TRBJ2-3, the full variable domain is EAGVAQSPRYKIIEKRQSVAFWCNPISGHATLYWYQQILGQGPKLLIQFQNNGVVDDSQLPKDRFSAERLKGVDSTLKIQPAKLEDSAVYLCASSAWTSGTSTDTQYFGPGTRLTVL.

This clone was recorded once. Other DNA sequences in this specimen translate into the identical CDR3. This chain joins TRBV29-1 and TRBJ2-5; D gene unclear. Germline V CDR1 and CDR2: SQVTM, ANQGSEA. The germline V and J ends were trimmed by 4 bases and 0 bases, with 9 bases remaining between them. The CDR3 covers 13 residues. DNA of the CDR3: TGCAGCGTTGCGGAAACTAACCAAGAGACCCAGTACTTC. Translated, it gives CSVAETNQETQYF.